The clone carrying this T cell receptor (beta chain) was picked up one time. Its antigen is as yet unknown. This record comes from a study of cytomegalovirus exposure and HLA in healthy donors. The overall study: Early released data had around 89 million unique TCRs, all coming from HLA-typed donors. Broader study findings: V- and J-gene trimming of TCR beta was linked (in a later analysis) to a missense DCLRE1C variant.

Primers included in the PCR were 60 Vbeta and 13 Jbeta primers. Per the study methods: Counted up in a later analysis, unique TCR beta chains came to 60 million to 95 million, with about 9.9 million shared. Some clones are missing from TCRdb's copy, which holds only in-frame ones; the method was immunoSEQ multiplex PCR. The V and J calls and clone size are taken from that table; D and trimming were inferred from the DNA. The table lists roughly 140,000 clones, around 80% of them singletons. Deletions cut 1 base from V and 0 bases from J, with 12 bases between. This CDR3 has 16 amino acids. CDR1 MDHEN and CDR2 SYDVKM come from the germline V gene.

The chain couples TRBV28 to TRBJ2-5; D gene ambiguous. This TCR derives from a young man in good health and CMV-seropositive. The sequencing input was PBMCs. The CDR3 here is CASSLFGTMNQETQYF. As DNA, the CDR3 is TGTGCCAGCAGTTTATTTGGCACGATGAACCAAGAGACCCAGTACTTC.